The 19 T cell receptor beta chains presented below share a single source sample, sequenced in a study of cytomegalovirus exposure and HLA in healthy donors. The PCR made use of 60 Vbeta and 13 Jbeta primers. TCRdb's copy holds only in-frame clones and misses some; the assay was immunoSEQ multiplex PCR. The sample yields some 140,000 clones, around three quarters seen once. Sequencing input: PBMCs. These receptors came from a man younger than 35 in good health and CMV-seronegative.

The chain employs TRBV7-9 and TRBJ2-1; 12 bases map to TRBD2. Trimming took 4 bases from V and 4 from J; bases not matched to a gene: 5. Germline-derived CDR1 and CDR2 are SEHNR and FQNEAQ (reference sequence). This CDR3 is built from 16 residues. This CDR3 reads CASSSRLAGEYNEQFF. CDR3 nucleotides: TGTGCCAGCAGCTCCCGACTAGCGGGGGAATACAATGAGCAGTTCTTC.

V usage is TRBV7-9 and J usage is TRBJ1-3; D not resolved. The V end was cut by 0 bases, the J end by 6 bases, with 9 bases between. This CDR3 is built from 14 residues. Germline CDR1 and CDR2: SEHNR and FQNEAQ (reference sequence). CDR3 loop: CASSLAAQENTIYF. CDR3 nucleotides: TGTGCCAGCAGCTTAGCGGCCCAGGAAAACACCATATATTTT.

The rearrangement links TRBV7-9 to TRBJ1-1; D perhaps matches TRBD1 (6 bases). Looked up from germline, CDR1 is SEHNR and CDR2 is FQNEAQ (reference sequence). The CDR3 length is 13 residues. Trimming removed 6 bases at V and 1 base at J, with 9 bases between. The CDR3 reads CASRGGGNTEAFF. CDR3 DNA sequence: TGTGCCAGCAGGGGAGGGGGGAACACTGAAGCTTTCTTT.

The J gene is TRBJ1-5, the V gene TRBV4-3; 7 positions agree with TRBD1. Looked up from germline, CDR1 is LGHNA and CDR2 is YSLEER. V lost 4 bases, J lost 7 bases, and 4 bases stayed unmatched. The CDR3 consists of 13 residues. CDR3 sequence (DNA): TGCGCCAGCAGCCCCCAAGGGGGCCAGCCCCAGCATTTT. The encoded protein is CASSPQGGQPQHF.

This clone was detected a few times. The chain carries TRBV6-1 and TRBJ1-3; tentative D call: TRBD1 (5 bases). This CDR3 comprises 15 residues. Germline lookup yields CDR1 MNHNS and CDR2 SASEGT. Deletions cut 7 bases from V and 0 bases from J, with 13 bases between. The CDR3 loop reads CASTQQASSGNTIYF. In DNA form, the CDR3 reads TGTGCCAGCACTCAACAGGCCAGCTCTGGAAACACCATATATTTT.

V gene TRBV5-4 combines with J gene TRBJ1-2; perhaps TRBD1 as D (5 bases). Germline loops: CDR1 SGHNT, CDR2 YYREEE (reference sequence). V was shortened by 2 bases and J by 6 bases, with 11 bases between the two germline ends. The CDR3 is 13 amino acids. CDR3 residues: CASSLAGFHGYTF. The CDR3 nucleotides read TGTGCCAGCAGCTTAGCAGGGTTCCATGGCTACACCTTC.

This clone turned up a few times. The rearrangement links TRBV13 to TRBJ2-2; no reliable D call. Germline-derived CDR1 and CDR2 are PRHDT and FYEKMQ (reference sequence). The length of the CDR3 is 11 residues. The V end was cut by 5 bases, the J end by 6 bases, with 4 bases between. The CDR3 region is CASSLAGELFF. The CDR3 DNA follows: TGTGCCAGCAGCCTTGCCGGGGAGCTGTTTTTT.

In DNA form, the CDR3 reads TGTGCCAGCAGCTTATTGGGGGGATCCTTCGGCGGGGAGCTGTTTTTT. As protein: CASSLLGGSFGGELFF. The chain links TRBV11-2 to TRBJ2-2; tentative D call: TRBD2 (6 bases). The length of the CDR3 is 16 residues. Between the trimmed V and J ends, which lost 2 bases and 7 bases, there was a span of 17 bases. Germline V gives CDR1 SGHAT, CDR2 FQNNGV.

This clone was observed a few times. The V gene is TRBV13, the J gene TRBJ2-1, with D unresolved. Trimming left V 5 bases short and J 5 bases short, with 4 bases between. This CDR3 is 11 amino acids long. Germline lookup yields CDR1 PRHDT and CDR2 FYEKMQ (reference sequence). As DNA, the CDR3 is TGTGCCAGCAGCCTCCACAATGAGCAGTTCTTC. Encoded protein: CASSLHNEQFF.

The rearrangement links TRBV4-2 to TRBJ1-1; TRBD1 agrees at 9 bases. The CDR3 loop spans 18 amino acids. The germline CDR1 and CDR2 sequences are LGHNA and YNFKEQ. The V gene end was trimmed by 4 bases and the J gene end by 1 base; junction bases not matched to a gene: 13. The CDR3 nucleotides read TGTGCCAGCAGCCTGGGACAGGGAATTTCTCCGGCGAACACTGAAGCTTTCTTT. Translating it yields CASSLGQGISPANTEAFF.

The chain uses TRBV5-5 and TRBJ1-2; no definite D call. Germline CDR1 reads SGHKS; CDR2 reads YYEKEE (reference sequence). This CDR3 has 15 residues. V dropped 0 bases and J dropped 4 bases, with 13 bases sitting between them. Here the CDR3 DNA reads TGTGCCAGCAGCTTGGTTGGGCAGGCGAGCTATGGCTACACCTTC. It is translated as CASSLVGQASYGYTF.

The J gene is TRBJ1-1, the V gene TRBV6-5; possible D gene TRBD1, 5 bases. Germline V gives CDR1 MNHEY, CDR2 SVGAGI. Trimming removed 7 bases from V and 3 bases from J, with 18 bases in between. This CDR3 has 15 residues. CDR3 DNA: TGTGCCAGCACCCTGGGGGGAAGGGGCTACACTGAAGCTTTCTTT. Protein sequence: CASTLGGRGYTEAFF.

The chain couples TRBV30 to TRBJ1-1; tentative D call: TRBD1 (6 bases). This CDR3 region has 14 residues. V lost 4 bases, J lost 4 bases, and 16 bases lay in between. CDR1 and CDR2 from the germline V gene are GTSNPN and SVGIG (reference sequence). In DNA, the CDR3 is TGTGCCTGGATTAAGGGGGTATTGGGCACTGAAGCTTTCTTT. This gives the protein CAWIKGVLGTEAFF.

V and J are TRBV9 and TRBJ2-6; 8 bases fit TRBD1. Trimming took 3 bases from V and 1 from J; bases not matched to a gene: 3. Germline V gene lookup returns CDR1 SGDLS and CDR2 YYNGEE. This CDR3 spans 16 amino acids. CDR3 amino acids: CASSERTGSGANVLTF. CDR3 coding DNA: TGTGCCAGCAGCGAAAGGACAGGGTCTGGGGCCAACGTCCTGACTTTC.

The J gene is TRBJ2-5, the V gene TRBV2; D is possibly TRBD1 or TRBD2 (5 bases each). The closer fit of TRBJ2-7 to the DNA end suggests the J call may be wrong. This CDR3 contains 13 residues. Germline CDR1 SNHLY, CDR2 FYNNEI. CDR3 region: CASRAGGSYEQYF. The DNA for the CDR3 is TGTGCCAGCCGGGCTGGGGGCTCCTACGAGCAGTACTTC.

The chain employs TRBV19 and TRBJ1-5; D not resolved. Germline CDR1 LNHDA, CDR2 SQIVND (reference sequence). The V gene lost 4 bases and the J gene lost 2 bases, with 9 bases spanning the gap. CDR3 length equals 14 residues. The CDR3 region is CASSTGIGNQPQHF. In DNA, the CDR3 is TGTGCCAGTAGTACGGGGATTGGCAATCAGCCCCAGCATTTT.

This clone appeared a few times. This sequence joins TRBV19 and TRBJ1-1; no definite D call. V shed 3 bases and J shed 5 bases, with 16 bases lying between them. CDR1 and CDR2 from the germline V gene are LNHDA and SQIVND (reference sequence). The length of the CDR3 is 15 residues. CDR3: CASSIIFRRDTEAFF. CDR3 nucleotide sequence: TGTGCCAGTAGTATCATTTTCCGGAGAGATACTGAAGCTTTCTTT.

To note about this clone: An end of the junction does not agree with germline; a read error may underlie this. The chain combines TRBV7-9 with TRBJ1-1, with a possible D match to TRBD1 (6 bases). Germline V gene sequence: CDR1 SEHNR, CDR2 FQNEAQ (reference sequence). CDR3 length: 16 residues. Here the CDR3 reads CSSSSPKGGLNTEAFF. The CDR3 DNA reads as TGTTCCAGCAGCTCCCCCAAGGGGGGGCTGAACACTGAAGCTTTCTTT.

The CDR3 bases are TGTGCCAGCTCAAGGGGGGGGAAAGAAGCTTTCTTT. This translates into CASSRGGKEAFF. The chain couples TRBV6-5 to TRBJ1-1, with TRBD1 as a possible D gene (6 bases). V gave up 8 bases and J gave up 8 bases, with 15 bases separating them. Germline assignment: CDR1 MNHEY and CDR2 SVGAGI. This CDR3 has 12 residues.